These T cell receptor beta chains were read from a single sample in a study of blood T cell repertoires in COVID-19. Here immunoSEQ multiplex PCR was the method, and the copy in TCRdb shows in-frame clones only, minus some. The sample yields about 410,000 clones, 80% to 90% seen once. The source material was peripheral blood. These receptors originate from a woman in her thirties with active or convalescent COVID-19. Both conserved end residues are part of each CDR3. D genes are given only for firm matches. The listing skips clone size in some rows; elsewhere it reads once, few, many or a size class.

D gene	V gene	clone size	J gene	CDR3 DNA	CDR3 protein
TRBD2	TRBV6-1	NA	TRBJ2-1	TGTGCCAGCAGTGAACTAGCGGGAGGTTACAATGAGCAGTTCTTC	CASSELAGGYNEQFF
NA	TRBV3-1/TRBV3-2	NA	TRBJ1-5	TGTGCCAGCAGCCAAGCGGGGAGACCCCAGCATTTT	CASSQAGRPQHF
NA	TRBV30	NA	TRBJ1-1	TGTGCCTGGACAGGGGTATGGACTGAAGCTTTCTTT	CAWTGVWTEAFF
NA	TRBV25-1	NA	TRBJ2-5	TGTGCCAGCAGCCCCGGTTGGCGGCTACAAGAGACCCAGTACTTC	CASSPGWRLQETQYF
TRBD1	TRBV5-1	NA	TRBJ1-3	TGCGCCAGCAGCTTGTCCACCGAGGGGGCAAACACCATATATTTT	CASSLSTEGANTIYF
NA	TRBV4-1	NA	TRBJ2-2	TGCGCCAGCAGCCAACAGGCCGCCGGGGAGCTGTTTTTT	CASSQQAAGELFF
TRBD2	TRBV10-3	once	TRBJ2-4	TGTGCCATCAGTGAGTCTAGCGGGGGGGCCCGAAACATTCAGTACTTC	CAISESSGGARNIQYF
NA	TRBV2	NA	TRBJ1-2	TGTGCCAGCAGTGAGGGGAGGGGCTCGGGCGGCTACACCTTC	CASSEGRGSGGYTF
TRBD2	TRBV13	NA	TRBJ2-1	TGTGCCAGCAGCTACAAAGCGGGAGCCCGGAATGAGCAGTTCTTC	CASSYKAGARNEQFF
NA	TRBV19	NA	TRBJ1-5	TGTGCCAGACCTAGGGCGAGGGGGTGTCAGCCCCAGCATTTT	CARPRARGCQPQHF
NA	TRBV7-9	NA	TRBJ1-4	TGTGCCAGCAGCTCTCGCCTCTTAGCGGAAAAACTGTTTTTT	CASSSRLLAEKLFF
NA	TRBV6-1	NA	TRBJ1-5	TGTGCCAGCAGTGAAGGGACTCCCTATAGCAATCAGCCCCAGCATTTT	CASSEGTPYSNQPQHF
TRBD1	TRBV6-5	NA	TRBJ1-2	TGTGCCAGCAGTTGGGACAGGGAAGGGAGCTATGGCTACACCTTC	CASSWDREGSYGYTF
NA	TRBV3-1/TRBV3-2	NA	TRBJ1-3	TGTGCCAGCAGCCAAGATCTCCCTGGAAACACCATATATTTT	CASSQDLPGNTIYF
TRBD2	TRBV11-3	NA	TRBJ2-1	TGTGCCAGCAGCTCCGGACTAGCGGGAATAAGTGAGCAGTTCTTC	CASSSGLAGISEQFF
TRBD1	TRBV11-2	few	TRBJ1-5	TGTGCCAGCAGCTTAGGTTCGTCAGGGGGTAATCAGCCCCAGCATTTT	CASSLGSSGGNQPQHF